This T cell receptor beta chain was sequenced for a study of molecular identifiers for immune sequencing clone quantification. Study-level information: In replicates, the authors split RNA from roughly 20,000 or 100,000 naive CD8 cells five ways and sequenced four. Study results and limitations: Clones with over 20 RNA copies captured over 97% of effector molecules but under 1% of naive ones.

Sorting isolated naive CD8 T cells as CD8+CD4-CCR7+CD45RA+ events. Bulk libraries came from a prior protocol with listed TCR primers. Via MiXCR, TCRdb re-called the PCR reads, giving one row per CDR3 protein. This table holds over 85,000 distinct CDR3 sequences, less than 35% found once. With regard to this clonotype: Antigen specificity is unknown. Germline and junction disagree at one end, which may indicate a read error.

Germline V gene lookup returns CDR1 DFQATT and CDR2 SNEGSKA (reference sequence). The CDR3 loop spans 12 amino acids. This receptor was taken from a human donor in good health. Some libraries in this study had Jurkat cell RNA spiked in. Sequencing used naive CD8+ T cells from blood, with Jurkat cell RNA spiked in. The subset denotes: FACS-sorted CD8+CD4-CCR7+CD45RA+ naive T cells. The chain employs TRBV20-1 and TRBJ1-2; D is possibly TRBD1 (5 bases). Here the CDR3 reads CGAFGTNYGYTF. The CDR3 nucleotides read TGCGGTGCTTTTGGGACGAACTATGGCTACACCTTC.